The 13 T cell receptor beta chains reported below all come from one sample, sequenced in a study of Ad26.COV2.S vaccination and SARS-CoV-2 variants. Measured with immunoSEQ multiplex PCR; TCRdb has only the in-frame clones, and not every one. The sample records roughly 350,000 clones, less than 90% being singletons. Noted treatment: roughly 20 received Ad26.COV2.S at low or high dose, single or two shots; about 5 received placebo; per-sample allocation not given. Sampling was performed 63 days after the first vaccine or placebo injection. The material sequenced was peripheral blood, taken in a trial of Ad26.COV2.S vaccine versus placebo. The receptors shown here come from a person between 18 and 65 years old who received the Ad26.COV2.S COVID-19 vaccine or a placebo.

The chain carries TRBV28 and TRBJ2-7; possibly TRBD1 or TRBD2 for D (7 bases each). The CDR3 extends over 15 amino acids. Germline CDR1 MDHEN, CDR2 SYDVKM. V lost 5 bases and J 5 bases, leaving 19 bases between the germline ends. CDR3 sequence: CASSLGRGQFHEQYF. CDR3 in DNA: TGTGCCAGCAGTCTTGGGAGGGGGCAGTTCCACGAGCAGTACTTC.

This clone was seen a few times. The chain uses TRBV9 and TRBJ2-1; D is perhaps TRBD1 (6 bases). Per the germline V gene, CDR1 is SGDLS and CDR2 is YYNGEE. The CDR3 is made up of 15 amino acids. With 4 bases removed from V and 7 bases from J, the gap between germline ends came to 18 bases. The CDR3 sequence: CASSSPTGPTNEQFF. DNA of the CDR3: TGTGCCAGCAGCTCACCGACAGGTCCTACGAATGAGCAGTTCTTC.

The chain links TRBV7-3 to TRBJ2-5; 8 bases line up with TRBD1. The ends lost 1 base at V and 5 bases at J; junction bases unmatched: 9. The CDR3 loop spans 16 amino acids. CDR1 is SGHTA, CDR2 FQGTGA, per germline. The CDR3 bases are TGTGCCAGCAGCTTAAAGGGCAGGGGGCAGAGGGAGACCCAGTACTTC. Translating it yields CASSLKGRGQRETQYF.

This CDR3 is CASSPTGTGGGYTF. The CDR3 nucleotides read TGTGCCAGCAGCCCGACTGGGACAGGAGGTGGCTACACCTTC. This chain links TRBV7-2 with TRBJ1-2; TRBD1 matches 8 bases. The CDR3 is made up of 14 amino acids. V lost 5 bases to trimming and J lost 7 bases; unmatched junction nucleotides: 9. Germline values: CDR1 SGHTA, CDR2 FQGNSA.

The chain recombines TRBV7-9 with TRBJ2-2; 10 nucleotides line up with TRBD2. The CDR3 extends over 15 amino acids. The junction had 5 bases not matched to a gene; V was cut back by 5 bases and J by 5 bases. The germline gives CDR1 SEHNR, CDR2 FQNEAQ (reference sequence). The DNA of the CDR3 is TGTGCCAGCAGCCCCAGCGGGAGGGGTACCGGGGAGCTGTTTTTT. The encoded protein is CASSPSGRGTGELFF.

This rearrangement joins TRBV4-1 to TRBJ1-5; 8 bases align to TRBD1. Looked up from germline, CDR1 is MGHRA and CDR2 is YSYEKL. The CDR3 has 18 residues. V shed 0 bases, J shed 2 bases, and the junction held 9 bases outside the gene matches. The CDR3: CASSQDYRGTGGNQPQHF. As DNA, the CDR3 is TGCGCCAGCAGCCAAGATTACCGAGGGACAGGAGGCAATCAGCCCCAGCATTTT.

The chain employs TRBV6-2 or TRBV6-3 and TRBJ2-1, with D maybe TRBD2 (6 bases). Trimming took 4 bases from V and 5 from J, leaving 15 bases between them. CDR3 length: 15 amino acids. Germline assignment: CDR1 MNHEY and CDR2 SVGEGT. This CDR3 reads CASSFRREAHNEQFF. In nucleotides, the CDR3 is TGTGCCAGCAGTTTCAGGAGGGAGGCACACAATGAGCAGTTCTTC.

The genes are TRBV5-6 and TRBJ1-6, with a weak D call TRBD1 (6 bases). The CDR3 loop spans 17 amino acids. The ends were cut back, 4 bases at V and 4 bases at J, with 18 bases in the middle. Germline CDR1 and CDR2: SGHDT and YYEEEE. DNA for the CDR3: TGTGCCAGCAGCCGGAGTAGAGAACAGGGATATAATTCACCCCTCCACTTT. This encodes CASSRSREQGYNSPLHF.

This CDR3 is CASSFSGRTYGYTF. DNA of the CDR3: TGTGCCAGCAGCTTTTCGGGACGCACCTATGGCTACACCTTC. The V call is TRBV5-4, the J call TRBJ1-2, with D maybe TRBD1 (5 bases). CDR3 length: 14 amino acids. Germline loops: CDR1 SGHNT, CDR2 YYREEE (reference sequence). V gave up 2 bases and J gave up 4 bases, with 12 bases separating them.

The gene calls are TRBV5-1 and TRBJ2-4; maybe TRBD2 (5 bases). The V gene lost 4 bases and the J gene lost 8 bases, with 13 bases spanning the gap. The germline gives CDR1 SGHRS, CDR2 YFSETQ. There are 13 residues in the CDR3. In DNA, the CDR3 is TGCGCCAGCAGCGGAGGTTCCGGTGACATTCAGTACTTC. It yields the protein CASSGGSGDIQYF.

On this clone itself: The DNA is left out, because the CDR3 cannot be placed on it with certainty; the CDR3 is given as TCRdb lists it. This sequence joins TRBV5-1 and TRBJ2-7. A total of 11 residues make up the CDR3, ends included. Germline CDR1 SGHRS, CDR2 YFSETQ. This chain's CDR3 is CASSWGVGAYF.

With regard to this clone: Additional DNA sequences in this sample encode the identical CDR3. The chain couples TRBV11-3 to TRBJ2-3, with no clear D. This CDR3 region has 14 residues. Trimming cost V 1 base and J 2 bases, with 7 bases left between them. Germline CDR1 is SGHNT and CDR2 is YENEEA. The DNA of the CDR3 is TGTGCCAGCAGCTTAGGGGGATCCACAGATACGCAGTATTTT. Protein sequence: CASSLGGSTDTQYF.

The V gene is TRBV7-2, the J gene TRBJ2-3; D might be TRBD2 (6 bases). This CDR3 region has 16 residues. Per the germline V gene, CDR1 is SGHTA and CDR2 is FQGNSA. Trimming shortened V by 1 base and J by 3 bases, and 14 bases separated the two germline ends. CDR3 loop: CASSLGTHRGTDTQYF. The CDR3 region has the DNA TGTGCCAGCAGCTTAGGGACCCATCGGGGGACAGATACGCAGTATTTT.